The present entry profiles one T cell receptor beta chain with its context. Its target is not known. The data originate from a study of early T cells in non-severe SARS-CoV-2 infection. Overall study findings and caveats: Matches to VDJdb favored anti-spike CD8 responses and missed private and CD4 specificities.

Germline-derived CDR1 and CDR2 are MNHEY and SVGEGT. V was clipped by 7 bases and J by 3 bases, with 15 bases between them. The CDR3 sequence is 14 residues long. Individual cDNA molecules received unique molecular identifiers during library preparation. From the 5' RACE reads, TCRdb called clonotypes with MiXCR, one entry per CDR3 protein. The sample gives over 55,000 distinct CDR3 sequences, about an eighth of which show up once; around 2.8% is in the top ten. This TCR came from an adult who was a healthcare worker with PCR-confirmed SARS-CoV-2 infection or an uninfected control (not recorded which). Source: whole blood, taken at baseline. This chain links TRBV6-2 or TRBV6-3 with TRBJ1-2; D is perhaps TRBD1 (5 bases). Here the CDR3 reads CASTKQGYDYGYTF. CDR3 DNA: TGTGCCAGCACCAAGCAGGGTTATGACTATGGCTACACCTTC.